These 7 T cell receptor beta chains were sequenced from one sample in a study of technical replicates of blood from four donors. Profiled with immunoSEQ multiplex PCR; TCRdb holds only in-frame clones, not every one. The sample holds about 14,000 clones, about four fifths seen once. The specimen sequenced was PBMCs. Receptors originate from a human donor in good health.

This clone has only one observation. V is TRBV5-1 and J is TRBJ2-1; 14 bases are a match to TRBD2. V lost 4 bases, J lost 7 bases, and 7 bases stayed unmatched. Germline loops: CDR1 SGHRS, CDR2 YFSETQ. CDR3 size: 16 residues. This chain's CDR3 is CASSPGLAGVRNEQFF. The CDR3 coding sequence is TGCGCCAGCAGCCCGGGACTAGCGGGAGTCCGTAATGAGCAGTTCTTC.

This rearrangement joins TRBV5-1 to TRBJ2-3; TRBD2 agrees at 8 bases. The ends lost 4 bases at V and 0 bases at J; junction bases unmatched: 22. The CDR3 spans 21 residues. In germline, CDR1 is SGHRS, CDR2 YFSETQ. This chain's CDR3 is CASSHLRGQSGRHASTDTQYF. CDR3 in DNA: TGCGCCAGCAGCCACCTAAGAGGACAAAGCGGGAGACATGCTAGCACAGATACGCAGTATTTT. Variable domain in full (rest from reference TRBV5-1 and TRBJ2-3): KAGVTQTPRYLIKTRGQQVTLSCSPISGHRSVSWYQQTPGQGLQFLFEYFSETQRNKGNFPGRFSGRQFSNSRSEMNVSTLELGDSALYLCASSHLRGQSGRHASTDTQYFGPGTRLTVL.

The sample holds a few counts of this clone. This rearrangement joins TRBV4-2 to TRBJ1-1; D call uncertain. The V gene lost 0 bases and the J gene lost 1 base, with 12 bases spanning the gap. This CDR3 is 16 amino acids long. Germline CDR1 is LGHNA and CDR2 is YNFKEQ. The CDR3 here is CASSQEFSNRNTEAFF. CDR3 sequence (DNA): TGTGCCAGCAGCCAAGAGTTCTCAAACAGGAACACTGAAGCTTTCTTT.

The chain links TRBV27 to TRBJ2-1, with TRBD2 identical over 8 bases. J gave up 6 bases and V 0 bases, and 19 bases lay outside the gene matches. The germline V gene has CDR1 MNHEY and CDR2 SMNVEV (reference sequence). CDR3 length: 20 amino acids. As DNA, the CDR3 is TGTGCCAGCAGTTTATCCTCCGAGGGTAGCGGGATTAGGTTGGGCAATGAGCAGTTCTTC. Protein product: CASSLSSEGSGIRLGNEQFF.

The V call is TRBV2, the J call TRBJ2-2; tentatively, D is TRBD2 (6 bases). With 8 bases removed from V and 5 bases from J, the gap between germline ends came to 18 bases. This CDR3 spans 15 amino acids. Germline lookup yields CDR1 SNHLY and CDR2 FYNNEI. CDR3 in amino acids: CASRLEAGVTGELFF. CDR3 DNA: TGTGCCAGCCGGTTGGAAGCGGGTGTTACCGGGGAGCTGTTTTTT. Drawing the rest from reference TRBV2 and TRBJ2-2, the complete variable domain is EPEVTQTPSHQVTQMGQEVILRCVPISNHLYFYWYRQILGQKVEFLVSFYNNEISEKSEIFDDQFSVERPDGSNFTLKIRSTKLEDSAMYFCASRLEAGVTGELFFGEGSRLTVL.

V gene TRBV25-1 combines with J gene TRBJ2-2; no firm D call. Germline assignment: CDR1 MGHDK and CDR2 SYGVNS. This CDR3 is built from 14 residues. V was trimmed by 4 bases and J by 5 bases, leaving 11 bases between them. CDR3 sequence reads: CASSVRSSTGELFF. The CDR3 DNA reads TGTGCCAGCAGTGTGAGATCTTCAACCGGGGAGCTGTTTTTT.

V usage is TRBV7-2 and J usage is TRBJ1-2; TRBD1 might be the D (6 bases). The CDR3 consists of 14 residues. Germline V gene data show CDR1 as SGHTA and CDR2 as FQGNSA. Trimming cost V 1 base and J 8 bases, with 14 bases left between them. CDR3 region: CASSLVGGAGGYTF. The CDR3 DNA reads TGTGCCAGCAGCTTAGTAGGGGGGGCGGGCGGCTACACCTTC.